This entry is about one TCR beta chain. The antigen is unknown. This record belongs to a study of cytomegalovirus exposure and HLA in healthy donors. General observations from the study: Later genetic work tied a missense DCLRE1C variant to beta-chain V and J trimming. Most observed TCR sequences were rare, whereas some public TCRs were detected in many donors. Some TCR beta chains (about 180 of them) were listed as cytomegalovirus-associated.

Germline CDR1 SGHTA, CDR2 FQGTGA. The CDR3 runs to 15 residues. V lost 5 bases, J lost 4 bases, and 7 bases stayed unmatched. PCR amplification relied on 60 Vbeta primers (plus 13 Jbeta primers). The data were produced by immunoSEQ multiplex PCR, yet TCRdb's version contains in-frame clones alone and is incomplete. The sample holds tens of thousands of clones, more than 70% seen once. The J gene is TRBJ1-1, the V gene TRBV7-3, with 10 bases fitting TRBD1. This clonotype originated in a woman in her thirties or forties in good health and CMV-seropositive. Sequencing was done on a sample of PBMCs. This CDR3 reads CASSVQGQGRTEAFF. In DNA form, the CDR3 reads TGTGCCAGCAGCGTTCAGGGACAGGGGCGCACTGAAGCTTTCTTT.